The sequence of this T cell receptor (beta chain) was determined in a study of cytomegalovirus exposure and HLA in healthy donors. Whole-study context: Later analysis reported that the roughly 120 validation repertoires shared the platform of the 600 to 750 first-cohort repertoires.

There are 13 residues in the CDR3. V gave up 5 bases and J gave up 4 bases, with 9 bases separating them. Germline values: CDR1 SNHLY, CDR2 FYNNEI. The assay was immunoSEQ multiplex PCR, and TCRdb's table has in-frame clones only and misses some. The data contain over 150,000 clones, about 85% of them seen just once; the ten biggest clones take up roughly 15%. This clone was seen a few times. This TCR derives from a man between 18 and 29 years old in good health and CMV-seropositive. Sequenced input: PBMCs. This chain uses TRBV2 with TRBJ2-1, with D possibly matching TRBD2 (5 bases). Written as DNA, the CDR3 is TGTGCCAGCAGTCCTAGCCAGTACAATGAGCAGTTCTTC. Amino acids: CASSPSQYNEQFF.